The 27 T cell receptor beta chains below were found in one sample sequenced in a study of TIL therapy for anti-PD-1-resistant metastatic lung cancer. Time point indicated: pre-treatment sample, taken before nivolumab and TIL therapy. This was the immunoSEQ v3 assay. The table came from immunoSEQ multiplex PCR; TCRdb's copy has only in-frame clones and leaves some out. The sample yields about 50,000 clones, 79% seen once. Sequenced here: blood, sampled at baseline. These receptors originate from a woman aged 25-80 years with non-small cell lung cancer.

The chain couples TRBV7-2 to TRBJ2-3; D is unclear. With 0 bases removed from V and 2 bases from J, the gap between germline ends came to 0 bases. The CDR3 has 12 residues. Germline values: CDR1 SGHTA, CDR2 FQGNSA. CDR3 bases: TGTGCCAGCAGCTTAGCCACAGATACGCAGTATTTT. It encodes CASSLATDTQYF.

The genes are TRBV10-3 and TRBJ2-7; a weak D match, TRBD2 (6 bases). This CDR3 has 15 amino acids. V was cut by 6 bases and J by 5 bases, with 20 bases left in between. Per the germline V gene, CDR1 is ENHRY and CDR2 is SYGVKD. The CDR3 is CAISVFPGEGHEQYF. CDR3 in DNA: TGTGCCATCAGCGTCTTCCCGGGGGAAGGCCACGAGCAGTACTTC.

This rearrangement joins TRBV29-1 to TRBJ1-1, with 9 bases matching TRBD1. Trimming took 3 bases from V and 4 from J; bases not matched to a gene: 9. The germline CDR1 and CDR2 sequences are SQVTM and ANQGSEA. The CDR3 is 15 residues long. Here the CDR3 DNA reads TGCAGCGTTGAGGGGACAGGGTATTTAGTCACTGAAGCTTTCTTT. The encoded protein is CSVEGTGYLVTEAFF.

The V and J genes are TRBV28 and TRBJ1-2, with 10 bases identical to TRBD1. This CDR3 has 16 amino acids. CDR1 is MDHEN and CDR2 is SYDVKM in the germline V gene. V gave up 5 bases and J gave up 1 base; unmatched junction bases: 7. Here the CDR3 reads CASSDSDRGYNYGYTF. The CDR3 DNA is TGTGCCAGCAGTGATTCGGACAGGGGGTATAACTATGGCTACACCTTC.

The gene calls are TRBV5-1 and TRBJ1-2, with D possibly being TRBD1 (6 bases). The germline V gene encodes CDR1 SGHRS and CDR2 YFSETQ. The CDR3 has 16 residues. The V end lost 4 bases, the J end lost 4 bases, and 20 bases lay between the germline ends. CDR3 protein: CASSLGRGGNGYGYTF. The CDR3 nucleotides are TGCGCCAGCAGCCTAGGACGAGGGGGGAACGGCTATGGCTACACCTTC.

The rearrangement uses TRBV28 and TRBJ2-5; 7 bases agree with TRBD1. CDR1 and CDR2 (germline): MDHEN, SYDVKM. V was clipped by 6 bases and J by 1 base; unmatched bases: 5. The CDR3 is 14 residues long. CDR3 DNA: TGTGCCAGCAGCCGGGGACAGATCCAAGAGACCCAGTACTTC. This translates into CASSRGQIQETQYF.

CDR3 nucleotides: TGTGCCAGCAGTTTATTGGGACAGAGAACCCAAGAGACCCAGTACTTC. Translating gives CASSLLGQRTQETQYF. The V call is TRBV28, the J call TRBJ2-5; 7 bases map to TRBD1. The V gene end was trimmed by 1 base and the J gene end by 1 base; junction bases not matched to a gene: 6. Per germline, CDR1 MDHEN and CDR2 SYDVKM. The CDR3 is 16 amino acids.

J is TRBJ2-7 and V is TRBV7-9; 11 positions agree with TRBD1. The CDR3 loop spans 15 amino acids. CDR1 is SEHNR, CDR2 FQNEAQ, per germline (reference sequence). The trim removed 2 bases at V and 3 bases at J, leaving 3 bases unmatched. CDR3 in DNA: TGTGCCAGCAGCTTATTCGGGACAGGGGGCTACGAGCAGTACTTC. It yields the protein CASSLFGTGGYEQYF.

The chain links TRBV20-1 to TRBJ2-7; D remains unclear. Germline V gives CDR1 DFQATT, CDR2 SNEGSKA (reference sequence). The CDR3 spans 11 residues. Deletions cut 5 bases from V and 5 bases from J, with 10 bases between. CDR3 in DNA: TGCAGTGCTTCCCATGCGGACGAGCAGTACTTC. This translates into CSASHADEQYF.

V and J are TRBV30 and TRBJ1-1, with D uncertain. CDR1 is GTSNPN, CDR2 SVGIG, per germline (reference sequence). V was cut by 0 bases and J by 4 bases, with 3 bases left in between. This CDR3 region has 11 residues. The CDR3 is CAWSVVTEAFF. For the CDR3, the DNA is TGTGCCTGGAGTGTGGTCACTGAAGCTTTCTTT.

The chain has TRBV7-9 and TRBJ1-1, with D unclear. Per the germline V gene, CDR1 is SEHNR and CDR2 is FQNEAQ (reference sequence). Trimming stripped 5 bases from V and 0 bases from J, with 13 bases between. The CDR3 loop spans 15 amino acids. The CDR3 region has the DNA TGTGCCAGCAGCCTTACGGCCCCACTGAACACTGAAGCTTTCTTT. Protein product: CASSLTAPLNTEAFF.

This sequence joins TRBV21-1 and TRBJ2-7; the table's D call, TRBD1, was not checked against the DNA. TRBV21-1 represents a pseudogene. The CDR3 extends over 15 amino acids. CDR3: CASSKQPGHPYEQYF. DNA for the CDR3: TGTGCCAGCAGCAAACAGCCGGGACACCCTTACGAGCAGTACTTC.

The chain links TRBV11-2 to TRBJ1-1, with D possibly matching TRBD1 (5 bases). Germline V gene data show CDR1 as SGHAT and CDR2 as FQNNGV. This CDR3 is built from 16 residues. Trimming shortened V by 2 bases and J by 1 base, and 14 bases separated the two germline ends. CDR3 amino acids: CASSLLRGTGNTEAFF. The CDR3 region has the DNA TGTGCCAGCAGCTTACTGAGGGGTACAGGGAACACTGAAGCTTTCTTT.

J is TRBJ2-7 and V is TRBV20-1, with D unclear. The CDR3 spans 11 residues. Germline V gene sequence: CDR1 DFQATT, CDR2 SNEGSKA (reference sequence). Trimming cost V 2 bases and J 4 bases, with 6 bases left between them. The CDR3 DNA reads TGCAGTGCTAGACGGTCGTACGAGCAGTACTTC. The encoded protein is CSARRSYEQYF.

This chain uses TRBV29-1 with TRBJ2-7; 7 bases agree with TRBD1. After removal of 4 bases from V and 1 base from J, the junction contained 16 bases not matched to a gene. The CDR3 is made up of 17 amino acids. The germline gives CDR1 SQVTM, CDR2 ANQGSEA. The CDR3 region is CSVGDRERTPGSYEQYF. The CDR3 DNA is TGCAGCGTTGGAGACAGGGAACGGACCCCAGGTTCCTACGAGCAGTACTTC.

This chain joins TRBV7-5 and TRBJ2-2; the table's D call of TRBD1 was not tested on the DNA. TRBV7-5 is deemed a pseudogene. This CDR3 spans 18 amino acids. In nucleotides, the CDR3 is TGTGTCAGAAGCCGACGGGACACACGGTTGATCTGCACCGGGGAGCTGTTTTTT. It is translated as CVRSRRDTRLICTGELFF.

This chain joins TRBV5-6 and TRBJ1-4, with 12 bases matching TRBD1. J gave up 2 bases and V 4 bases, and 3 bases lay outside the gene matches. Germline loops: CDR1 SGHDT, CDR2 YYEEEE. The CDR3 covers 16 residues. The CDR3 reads CASSPGTGGTNEKLFF. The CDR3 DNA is TGTGCCAGCAGCCCGGGGACAGGGGGCACTAATGAAAAACTGTTTTTT.

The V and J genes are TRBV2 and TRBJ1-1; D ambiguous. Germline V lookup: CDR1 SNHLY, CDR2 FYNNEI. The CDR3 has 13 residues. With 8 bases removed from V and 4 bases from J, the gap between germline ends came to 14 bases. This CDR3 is CASAIVGATEAFF. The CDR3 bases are TGTGCCAGCGCCATCGTGGGAGCCACTGAAGCTTTCTTT.

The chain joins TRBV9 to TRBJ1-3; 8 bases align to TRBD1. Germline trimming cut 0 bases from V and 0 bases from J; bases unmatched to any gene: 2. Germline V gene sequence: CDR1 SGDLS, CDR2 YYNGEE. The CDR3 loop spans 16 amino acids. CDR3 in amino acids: CASSVGTGGSGNTIYF. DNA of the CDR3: TGTGCCAGCAGCGTAGGTACAGGGGGCTCTGGAAACACCATATATTTT.

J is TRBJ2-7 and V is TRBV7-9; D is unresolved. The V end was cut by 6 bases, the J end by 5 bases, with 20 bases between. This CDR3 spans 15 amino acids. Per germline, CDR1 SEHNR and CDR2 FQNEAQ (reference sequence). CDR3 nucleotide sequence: TGTGCCAGCAGGCCCCGTCTTTCTCCGTTTGACGAGCAGTACTTC. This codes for CASRPRLSPFDEQYF.

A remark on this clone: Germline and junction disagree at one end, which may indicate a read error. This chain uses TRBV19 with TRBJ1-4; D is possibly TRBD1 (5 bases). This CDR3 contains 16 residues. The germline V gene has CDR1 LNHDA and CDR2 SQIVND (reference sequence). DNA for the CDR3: TGTGCCAGTAGTATGGTCGGGGCAGGAACTAGTGAAAAACTGTTTTTT. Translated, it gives CASSMVGAGTSEKLFF. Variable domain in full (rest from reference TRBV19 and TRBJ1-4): DGGITQSPKYLFRKEGQNVTLSCEQNLNHDAMYWYRQDPGQGLRLIYYSQIVNDFQKGDIAEGYSVSREKKESFPLTVTSAQKNPTAFYLCASSMVGAGTSEKLFFGSGTQLSVL.

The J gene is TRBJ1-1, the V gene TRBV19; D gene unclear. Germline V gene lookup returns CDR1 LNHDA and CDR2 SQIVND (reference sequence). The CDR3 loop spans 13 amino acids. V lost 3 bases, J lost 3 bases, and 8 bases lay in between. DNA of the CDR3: TGTGCCAGTAGTATGATAGGGTACACTGAAGCTTTCTTT. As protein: CASSMIGYTEAFF.

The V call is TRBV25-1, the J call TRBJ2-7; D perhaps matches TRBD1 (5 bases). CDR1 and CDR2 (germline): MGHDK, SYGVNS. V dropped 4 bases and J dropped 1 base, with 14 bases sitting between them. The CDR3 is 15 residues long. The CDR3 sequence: CASSASRAPSYEQYF. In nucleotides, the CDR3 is TGTGCCAGCAGTGCCTCCAGGGCACCATCCTACGAGCAGTACTTC.

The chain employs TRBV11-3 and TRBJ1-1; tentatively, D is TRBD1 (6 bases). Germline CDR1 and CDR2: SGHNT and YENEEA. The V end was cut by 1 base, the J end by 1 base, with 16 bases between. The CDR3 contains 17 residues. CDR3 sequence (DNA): TGTGCCAGCAGCTTAGGTACAGGGATCCGGGGGAACACTGAAGCTTTCTTT. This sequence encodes CASSLGTGIRGNTEAFF.

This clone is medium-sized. In DNA form, the CDR3 reads TGCGCCAGCAGCCAAGCGGCGCCTAGCGGGATCACAGATACGCAGTATTTT. Protein product: CASSQAAPSGITDTQYF. V gene TRBV4-1 combines with J gene TRBJ2-3, with 9 nucleotides matching TRBD2. Looked up from germline, CDR1 is MGHRA and CDR2 is YSYEKL. The CDR3 is made up of 17 amino acids. Trimming at V came to 1 base and at J to 2 bases, leaving 7 bases not matched to a gene.

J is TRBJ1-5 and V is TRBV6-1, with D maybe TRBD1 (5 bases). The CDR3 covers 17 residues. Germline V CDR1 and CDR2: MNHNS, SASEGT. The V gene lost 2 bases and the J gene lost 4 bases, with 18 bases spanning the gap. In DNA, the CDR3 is TGTGCCAGCAGTGAAAGTAAGAGAACAGGCCTTAATCAGCCCCAGCATTTT. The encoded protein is CASSESKRTGLNQPQHF.

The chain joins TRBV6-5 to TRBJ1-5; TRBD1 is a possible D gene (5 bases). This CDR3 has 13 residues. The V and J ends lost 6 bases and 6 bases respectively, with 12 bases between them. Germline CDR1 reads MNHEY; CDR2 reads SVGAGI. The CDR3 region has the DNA TGTGCCAGCAGCCGGGGGGAAGGTCAGCCCCAGCATTTT. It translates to CASSRGEGQPQHF.